This record looks at one T cell receptor beta chain sequence and its context. This sample stems from a study of blood T cell repertoires in COVID-19. Germline lookup yields CDR1 MGHRA and CDR2 YSYEKL. J was trimmed by 0 bases and V by 1 base; bases with no gene match: 2. This CDR3 comprises 15 residues. Profiling relied on immunoSEQ multiplex PCR, and the TCRdb table lists in-frame clones only, not all of them. The sample lists tens of thousands of clones, 88% occurring once. The chain combines TRBV4-1 with TRBJ1-1, with 7 bases identical to TRBD1. The sample taken for sequencing was peripheral blood. The TCR originated in a human donor in a cohort sampled during active COVID-19. The CDR3 spells CASSQVGQMNTEAFF. In nucleotides, the CDR3 is TGCGCCAGCAGCCAAGTGGGACAGATGAACACTGAAGCTTTCTTT.